The 14 T cell receptor beta chains reported below all come from one sample, sequenced in a study of control samples from healthy donors and cancer patients. The method was immunoSEQ multiplex PCR; TCRdb's version includes in-frame clones alone and lacks a portion of them. The sample includes approximately 68,000 clones, approximately 86% of them seen just once. The sample taken for sequencing was blood. These receptor sequences come from a man between 60 and 75 years old in good health.

The rearrangement links TRBV24-1 to TRBJ2-2, with D maybe TRBD2 (7 bases). Germline loops: CDR1 KGHDR, CDR2 SFDVKD. CDR3 length equals 18 residues. V shed 3 bases and J shed 2 bases, with 18 bases lying between them. CDR3 coding DNA: TGTGCCACCAGTGATCCGCCGGGGGGCGGGATTAACACCGGGGAGCTGTTTTTT. Translated: CATSDPPGGGINTGELFF.

The chain joins TRBV6-6 to TRBJ1-2; the match to TRBD1 covers 10 bases. Germline-derived CDR1 and CDR2 are MNHNY and SVGAGI (reference sequence). This CDR3 contains 14 residues. The trim removed 0 bases at V and 9 bases at J, leaving 4 bases unmatched. CDR3 in DNA: TGTGCCAGCAGTTACTCTGGGACAGGGGTTAGCTACACCTTC. Translation gives CASSYSGTGVSYTF.

This chain links TRBV2 with TRBJ2-5, with 9 bases lining up with TRBD2. V lost 2 bases and J lost 4; bases outside the gene matches: 8. Germline V gene lookup returns CDR1 SNHLY and CDR2 FYNNEI. This CDR3 region has 16 residues. The CDR3 DNA reads as TGTGCCAGCAGTGAAACGGTTAGCGGGAGCACAGAGACCCAGTACTTC. Its protein product is CASSETVSGSTETQYF.

The chain combines TRBV28 with TRBJ2-7, with 7 bases aligning to TRBD1. CDR3 length: 16 residues. The ends lost 3 bases at V and 0 bases at J; junction bases unmatched: 8. Germline V gene sequence: CDR1 MDHEN, CDR2 SYDVKM. CDR3 region: CASSLGVTGYSYEQYF. As DNA, the CDR3 is TGTGCCAGCAGTTTGGGGGTGACAGGGTACTCCTACGAGCAGTACTTC.

The rearrangement joins TRBV11-2 to TRBJ2-1; no definite D call. This CDR3 comprises 13 residues. V lost 1 base and J 9 bases, leaving 10 bases between the germline ends. Germline values: CDR1 SGHAT, CDR2 FQNNGV. This CDR3 reads CASSLGGGLEQFF. Written as DNA, the CDR3 is TGTGCCAGCAGCTTAGGTGGTGGGCTTGAGCAGTTCTTC.

The chain links TRBV5-8 to TRBJ2-3; the match to TRBD2 covers 11 bases. From germline, CDR1 is SGHTS and CDR2 YDEGEE. The CDR3 consists of 15 residues. Trimming cost V 4 bases and J 1 base; bases outside gene matches: 2. The CDR3 is CASSEGLAGTDTQYF. The CDR3 bases are TGTGCCAGCAGCGAGGGACTAGCGGGCACAGATACGCAGTATTTT.

The rearrangement joins TRBV5-4 to TRBJ2-1, with unresolved D. There are 17 residues in the CDR3. V dropped 4 bases and J dropped 0 bases, with 17 bases sitting between them. Germline CDR1 is SGHNT and CDR2 is YYREEE (reference sequence). The CDR3 DNA sequence: TGTGCCAGCAGCATCGCTGGACGGACCAGCTCCTACAATGAGCAGTTCTTC. This gives the protein CASSIAGRTSSYNEQFF.

V is TRBV6-6 and J is TRBJ1-1; TRBD1 might be the D (5 bases). CDR3 length equals 14 residues. Trimming cost V 5 bases and J 11 bases, with 21 bases left between them. CDR1 and CDR2 from the germline V gene are MNHNY and SVGAGI (reference sequence). CDR3 sequence: CASSPPGPGTIAFF. For the CDR3, the DNA is TGTGCCAGCAGTCCGCCGGGACCGGGAACGATCGCTTTCTTT.

J is TRBJ1-1 and V is TRBV2; 9 nucleotides match TRBD1. There are 14 residues in the CDR3. The V gene's germline CDR1 is SNHLY and CDR2 FYNNEI. After removal of 5 bases from V and 3 bases from J, the junction contained 4 bases not matched to a gene. In nucleotides, the CDR3 is TGTGCCAGCAGTCTCGACAGGGGGTACACTGAAGCTTTCTTT. This encodes CASSLDRGYTEAFF.

The chain recombines TRBV12-3 or TRBV12-4 with TRBJ1-2, with D hard to call. CDR3 length equals 11 residues. V was pared by 3 bases and J by 10 bases, with 9 bases between. The chain's CDR3 is CASSFRTFYTF. The CDR3 region has the DNA TGTGCCAGCAGTTTCCGCACTTTCTACACCTTC.

The J gene is TRBJ2-2, the V gene TRBV28; D not certain. This CDR3 is built from 12 residues. V lost 6 bases, J lost 2 bases, and 4 bases lay in between. CDR1 and CDR2 from the germline V gene are MDHEN and SYDVKM. The CDR3 loop is CASRVNTGELFF. In DNA, the CDR3 is TGTGCCAGCAGAGTCAACACCGGGGAGCTGTTTTTT.

The chain links TRBV4-2 to TRBJ2-7; 7 bases are a match to TRBD2. The V gene end was trimmed by 5 bases and the J gene end by 3 bases; junction bases not matched to a gene: 10. The CDR3 is made up of 15 amino acids. Germline CDR1 reads LGHNA; CDR2 reads YNFKEQ. CDR3 in DNA: TGTGCCAGCAGCACAACTAGCGAATCCCTCTACGAGCAGTACTTC. It translates to CASSTTSESLYEQYF.

This chain links TRBV4-1 with TRBJ1-1; D is undetermined. This CDR3 spans 15 amino acids. Trimming cost V 4 bases and J 3 bases, with 15 bases left between them. Per the germline V gene, CDR1 is MGHRA and CDR2 is YSYEKL. The CDR3 loop is CASSPSEGYHTEAFF. The CDR3 nucleotides are TGCGCCAGCAGCCCCTCGGAGGGTTATCACACTGAAGCTTTCTTT.

The J gene is TRBJ1-1, the V gene TRBV6-6; no reliable D call. Deletions cut 4 bases from V and 1 base from J, with 10 bases between. Germline CDR1 reads MNHNY; CDR2 reads SVGAGI (reference sequence). The CDR3 runs 14 residues. CDR3 amino acids: CASSFQESNTEAFF. For the CDR3, the DNA is TGTGCCAGCAGTTTCCAGGAGTCGAACACTGAAGCTTTCTTT.